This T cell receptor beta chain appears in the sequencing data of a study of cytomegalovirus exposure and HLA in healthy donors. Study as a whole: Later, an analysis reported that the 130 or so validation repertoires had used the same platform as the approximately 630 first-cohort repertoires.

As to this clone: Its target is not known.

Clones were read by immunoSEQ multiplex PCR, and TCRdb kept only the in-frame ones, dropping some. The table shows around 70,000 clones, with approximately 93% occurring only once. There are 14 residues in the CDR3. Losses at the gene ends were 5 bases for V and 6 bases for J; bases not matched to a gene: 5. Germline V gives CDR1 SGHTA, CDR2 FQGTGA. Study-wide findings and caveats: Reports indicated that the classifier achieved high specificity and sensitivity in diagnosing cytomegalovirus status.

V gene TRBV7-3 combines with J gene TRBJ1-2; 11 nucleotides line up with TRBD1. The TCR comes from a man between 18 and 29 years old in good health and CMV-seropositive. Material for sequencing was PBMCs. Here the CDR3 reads CASSVGTGGHGYTF. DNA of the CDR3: TGTGCCAGCAGCGTGGGGACAGGGGGTCATGGCTACACCTTC.